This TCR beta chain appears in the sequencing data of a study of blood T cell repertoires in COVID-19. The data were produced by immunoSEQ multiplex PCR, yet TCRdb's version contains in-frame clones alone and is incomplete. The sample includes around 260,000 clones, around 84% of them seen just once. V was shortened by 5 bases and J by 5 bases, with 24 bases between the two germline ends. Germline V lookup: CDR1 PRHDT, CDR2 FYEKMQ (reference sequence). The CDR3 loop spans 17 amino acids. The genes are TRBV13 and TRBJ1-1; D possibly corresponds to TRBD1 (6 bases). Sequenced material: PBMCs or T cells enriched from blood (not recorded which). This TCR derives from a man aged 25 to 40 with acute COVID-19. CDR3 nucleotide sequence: TGTGCCAGCAGCCTTAGCGTGGGCAGGGGACGAGGAACTGAAGCTTTCTTT. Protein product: CASSLSVGRGRGTEAFF.